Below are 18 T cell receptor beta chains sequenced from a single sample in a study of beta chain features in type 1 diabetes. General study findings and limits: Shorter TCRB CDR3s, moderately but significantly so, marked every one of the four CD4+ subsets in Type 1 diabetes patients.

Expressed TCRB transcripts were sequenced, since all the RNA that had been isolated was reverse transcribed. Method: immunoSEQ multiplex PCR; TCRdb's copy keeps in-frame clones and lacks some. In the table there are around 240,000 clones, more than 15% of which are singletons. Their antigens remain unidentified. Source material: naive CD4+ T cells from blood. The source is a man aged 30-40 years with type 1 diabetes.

CDR3 loop: CASLGASAGKGFQYF. For the CDR3, the DNA is TGTGCCAGTCTGGGGGCTAGCGCCGGAAAAGGGTTCCAGTATTTT. The rearrangement uses TRBV28 and TRBJ2-3; possibly TRBD1 or TRBD2 for D (6 bases each). Per germline, CDR1 MDHEN and CDR2 SYDVKM. The CDR3 is made up of 15 amino acids. V lost 9 bases, J lost 12 bases, and 28 bases lay in between. Supplemented by reference TRBV28 and TRBJ2-3, the full variable domain reads DVKVTQSSRYLVKRTGEKVFLECVQDMDHENMFWYRQDPGLGLRLIYFSYDVKMKEKGDIPEGYSVSREKKERFSLILESASTNQTSMYLCASLGASAGKGFQYFGPGTRLTVL.

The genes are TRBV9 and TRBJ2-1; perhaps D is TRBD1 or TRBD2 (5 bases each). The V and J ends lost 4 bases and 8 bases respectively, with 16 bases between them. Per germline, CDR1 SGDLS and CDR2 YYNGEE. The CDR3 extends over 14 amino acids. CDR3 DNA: TGTGCCAGCAGCACGGGGCCGTTTGTGGATGAGCAGTTCTTC. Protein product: CASSTGPFVDEQFF.

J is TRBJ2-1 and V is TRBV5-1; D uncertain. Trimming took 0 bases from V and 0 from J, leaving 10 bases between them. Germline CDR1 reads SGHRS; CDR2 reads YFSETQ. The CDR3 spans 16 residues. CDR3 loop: CASSLASADSYNEQFF. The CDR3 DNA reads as TGCGCCAGCAGCTTGGCCAGCGCGGACTCCTACAATGAGCAGTTCTTC.

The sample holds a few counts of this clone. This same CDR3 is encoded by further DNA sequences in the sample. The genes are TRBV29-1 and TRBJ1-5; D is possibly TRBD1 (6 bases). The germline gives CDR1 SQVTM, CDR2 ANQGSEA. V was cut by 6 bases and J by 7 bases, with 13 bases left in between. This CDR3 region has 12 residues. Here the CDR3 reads CSVGTSNQPQHF. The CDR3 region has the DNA TGCAGCGTCGGGACAAGTAACCAGCCCCAGCATTTT.

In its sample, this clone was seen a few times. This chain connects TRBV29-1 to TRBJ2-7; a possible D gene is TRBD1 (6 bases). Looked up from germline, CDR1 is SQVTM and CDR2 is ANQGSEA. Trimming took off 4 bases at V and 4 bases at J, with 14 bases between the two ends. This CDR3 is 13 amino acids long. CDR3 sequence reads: CSVVSGGWYEQYF. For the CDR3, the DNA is TGCAGCGTTGTTTCTGGGGGCTGGTACGAGCAGTACTTC.

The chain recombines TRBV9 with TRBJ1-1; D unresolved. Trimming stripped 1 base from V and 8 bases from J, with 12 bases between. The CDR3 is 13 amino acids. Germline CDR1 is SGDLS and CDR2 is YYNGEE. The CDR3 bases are TGTGCCAGCAGCGTATCCGGGCCTAGCGAAGCTTTCTTT. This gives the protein CASSVSGPSEAFF. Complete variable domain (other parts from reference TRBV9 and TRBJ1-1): DSGVTQTPKHLITATGQRVTLRCSPRSGDLSVYWYQQSLDQGLQFLIQYYNGEERAKGNILERFSAQQFPDLHSELNLSSLELGDSALYFCASSVSGPSEAFFGQGTRLTVV.

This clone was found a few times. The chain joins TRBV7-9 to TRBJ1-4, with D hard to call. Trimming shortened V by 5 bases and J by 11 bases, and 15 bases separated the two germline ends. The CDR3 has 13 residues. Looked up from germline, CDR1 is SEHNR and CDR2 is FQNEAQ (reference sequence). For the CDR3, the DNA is TGTGCCAGCAGCACCTCCATACCCGGGAAACTGTTTTTT. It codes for CASSTSIPGKLFF.

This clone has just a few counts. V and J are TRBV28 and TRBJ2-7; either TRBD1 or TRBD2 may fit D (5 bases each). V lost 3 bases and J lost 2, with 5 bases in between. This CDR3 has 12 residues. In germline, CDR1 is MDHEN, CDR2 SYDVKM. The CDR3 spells CASSLGAYEQYF. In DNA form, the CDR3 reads TGTGCCAGCAGTTTGGGGGCCTACGAGCAGTACTTC.

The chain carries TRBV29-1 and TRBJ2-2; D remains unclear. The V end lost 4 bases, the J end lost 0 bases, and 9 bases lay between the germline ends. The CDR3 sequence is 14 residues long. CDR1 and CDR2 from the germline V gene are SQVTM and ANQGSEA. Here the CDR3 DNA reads TGCAGCGTTGGGGCCGTTTCGAACACCGGGGAGCTGTTTTTT. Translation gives CSVGAVSNTGELFF.

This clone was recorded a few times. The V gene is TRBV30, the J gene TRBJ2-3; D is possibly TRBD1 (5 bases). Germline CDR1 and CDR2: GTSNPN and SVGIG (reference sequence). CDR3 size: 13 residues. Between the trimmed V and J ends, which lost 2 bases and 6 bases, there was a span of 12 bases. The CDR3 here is CAWSLGLEDTQYF. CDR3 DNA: TGTGCCTGGAGTTTGGGGCTGGAGGATACGCAGTATTTT.

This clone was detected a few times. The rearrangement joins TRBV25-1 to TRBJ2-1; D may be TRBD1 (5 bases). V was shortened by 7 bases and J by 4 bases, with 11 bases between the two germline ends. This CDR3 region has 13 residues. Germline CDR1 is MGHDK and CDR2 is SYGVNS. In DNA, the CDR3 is TGTGCCAGCAATATTGACAGTTACAATGAGCAGTTCTTC. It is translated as CASNIDSYNEQFF. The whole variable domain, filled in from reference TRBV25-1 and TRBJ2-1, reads EADIYQTPRYLVIGTGKKITLECSQTMGHDKMYWYQQDPGMELHLIHYSYGVNSTEKGDLSSESTVSRIRTEHFPLTLESARPSHTSQYLCASNIDSYNEQFFGPGTRLTVL.

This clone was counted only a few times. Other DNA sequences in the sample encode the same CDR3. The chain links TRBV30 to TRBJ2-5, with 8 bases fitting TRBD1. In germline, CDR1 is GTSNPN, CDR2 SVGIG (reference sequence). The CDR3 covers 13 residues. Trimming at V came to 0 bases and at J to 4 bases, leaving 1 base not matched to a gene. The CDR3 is CAWSVTGGETQYF. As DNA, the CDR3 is TGTGCCTGGAGTGTAACAGGGGGAGAGACCCAGTACTTC.

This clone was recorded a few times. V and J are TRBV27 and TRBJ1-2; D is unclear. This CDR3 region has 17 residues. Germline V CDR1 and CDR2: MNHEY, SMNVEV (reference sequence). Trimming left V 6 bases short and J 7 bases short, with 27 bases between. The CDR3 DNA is TGTGCCAGCAGAATATTGGGAGCACCTCGACCGCGGGGTGGCTACACCTTC. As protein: CASRILGAPRPRGGYTF.

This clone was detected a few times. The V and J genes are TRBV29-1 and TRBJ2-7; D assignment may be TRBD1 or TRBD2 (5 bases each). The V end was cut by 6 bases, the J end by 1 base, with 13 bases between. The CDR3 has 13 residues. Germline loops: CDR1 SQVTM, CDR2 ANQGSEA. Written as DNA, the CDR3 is TGCAGCGTCAGACGGGACGGGTCCTACGAGCAGTACTTC. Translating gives CSVRRDGSYEQYF.

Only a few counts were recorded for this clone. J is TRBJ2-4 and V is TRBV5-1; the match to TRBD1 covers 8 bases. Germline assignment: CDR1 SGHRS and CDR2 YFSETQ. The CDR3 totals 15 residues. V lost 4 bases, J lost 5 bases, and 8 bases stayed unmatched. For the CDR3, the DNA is TGCGCCAGCAGCCGCCTGGGACAGGAGGAAAACATTCAGTACTTC. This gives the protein CASSRLGQEENIQYF.

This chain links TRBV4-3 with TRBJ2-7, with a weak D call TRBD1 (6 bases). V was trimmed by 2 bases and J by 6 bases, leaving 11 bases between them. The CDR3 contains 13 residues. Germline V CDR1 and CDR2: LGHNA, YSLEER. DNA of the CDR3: TGCGCCAGCAGCCAAAAAGGGGGAGCCGAGCAGTACTTC. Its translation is CASSQKGGAEQYF.

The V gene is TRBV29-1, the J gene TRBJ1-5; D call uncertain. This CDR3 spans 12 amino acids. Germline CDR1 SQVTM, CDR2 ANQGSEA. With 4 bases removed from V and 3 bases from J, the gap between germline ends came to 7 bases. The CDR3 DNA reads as TGCAGCGTTGCCAACCTCAATCAGCCCCAGCATTTT. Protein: CSVANLNQPQHF.

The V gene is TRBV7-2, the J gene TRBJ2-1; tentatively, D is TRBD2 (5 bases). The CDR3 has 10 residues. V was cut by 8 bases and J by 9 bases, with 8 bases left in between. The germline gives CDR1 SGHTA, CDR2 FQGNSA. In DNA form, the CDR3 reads TGTGCCAGCGCCCGGGGTGAGCAGTTCTTC. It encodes CASARGEQFF.